The 15 T cell receptor beta chains below all came from one sample that was sequenced in a study of blood T cell repertoires in COVID-19. This table comes from immunoSEQ multiplex PCR, and its TCRdb copy is limited to in-frame clones, with some not included. The data show some 180,000 clones, more than 80% seen once. The material sequenced was PBMCs or T cells enriched from blood (not recorded which). These receptors were taken from a man in his forties who had recovered from COVID-19.

This chain uses TRBV6-1 with TRBJ2-7; TRBD2 matches at 7 bases. J gave up 3 bases and V 2 bases, and 13 bases lay outside the gene matches. In germline, CDR1 is MNHNS, CDR2 SASEGT. The CDR3 length is 17 residues. The CDR3 loop is CASSENVGGGNHYEQYF. The CDR3 bases are TGTGCCAGCAGTGAAAATGTTGGGGGAGGGAACCACTACGAGCAGTACTTC.

The V gene is TRBV12-5, the J gene TRBJ1-1, with unresolved D. The germline CDR1 and CDR2 sequences are LGHNT and FRNRAP. CDR3 size: 13 residues. With 1 base removed from V and 0 bases from J, the gap between germline ends came to 3 bases. The CDR3 region is CASGLDMNTEAFF. CDR3 nucleotide sequence: TGTGCTAGTGGTTTGGATATGAACACTGAAGCTTTCTTT.

In its sample, this clone was seen once. This rearrangement joins TRBV19 to TRBJ1-1; D call uncertain. Germline CDR1 is LNHDA and CDR2 is SQIVND (reference sequence). The CDR3 is 12 amino acids. The ends were cut back, 9 bases at V and 7 bases at J, with 15 bases in the middle. Written as DNA, the CDR3 is TGTGCCAGCAACGACCTACTAAGTGAAGCTTTCTTT. It encodes CASNDLLSEAFF.

This clone was observed a single time. V and J are TRBV5-8 and TRBJ2-3, with D hard to call. The V and J ends lost 0 bases and 10 bases respectively, with 6 bases between them. Germline-derived CDR1 and CDR2 are SGHTS and YDEGEE. The length of the CDR3 is 11 residues. For the CDR3, the DNA is TGTGCCAGCAGCTTGGTCCAGGCGCAGTATTTT. Protein sequence: CASSLVQAQYF.

The chain recombines TRBV6-1 with TRBJ1-6; unclear D gene. Trimming took 2 bases from V and 9 from J, leaving 17 bases between them. The length of the CDR3 is 16 residues. CDR1 is MNHNS, CDR2 SASEGT, per germline. CDR3 region: CASSELRLSGGSPLHF. The CDR3 coding sequence is TGTGCCAGCAGTGAATTACGACTTTCCGGCGGTTCACCCCTCCACTTT.

This clone was recorded only once. CDR3 bases: TGTGCCAGCAGCTCACAGGAAATGGACCGCAATGAGCAGTTCTTC. Protein sequence: CASSSQEMDRNEQFF. V and J are TRBV11-2 and TRBJ2-1, with a possible D match to TRBD1 (5 bases). CDR3 size: 15 residues. V was cut by 4 bases and J by 6 bases, with 16 bases left in between. The germline gives CDR1 SGHAT, CDR2 FQNNGV.

V and J are TRBV27 and TRBJ2-7, with 12 bases fitting TRBD1. The CDR3 loop spans 16 amino acids. Trimming took 8 bases from V and 3 from J; bases not matched to a gene: 11. Looked up from germline, CDR1 is MNHEY and CDR2 is SMNVEV (reference sequence). The CDR3 bases are TGTGCCAGCGCTCCTACCGGGACAGGGGGCTTCTACGAGCAGTACTTC. This sequence encodes CASAPTGTGGFYEQYF.

The rearrangement joins TRBV28 to TRBJ2-1, with 9 bases lining up with TRBD1. The CDR3 is 15 residues long. Germline values: CDR1 MDHEN, CDR2 SYDVKM. V shed 3 bases and J 6 bases; nucleotides not matched to a gene: 6. In DNA form, the CDR3 reads TGTGCCAGCAGTTTCACGGGACAGGGTGGCAATGAGCAGTTCTTC. It encodes CASSFTGQGGNEQFF.

This clone showed up just once. This chain connects TRBV30 to TRBJ1-2; D not certain. This CDR3 has 13 residues. Germline CDR1 is GTSNPN and CDR2 is SVGIG (reference sequence). V lost 3 bases, J lost 1 base, and 9 bases lay in between. The CDR3 loop is CAWSQDYNYGYTF. DNA of the CDR3: TGTGCCTGGAGCCAGGACTATAACTATGGCTACACCTTC.

V gene TRBV6-1 combines with J gene TRBJ1-1; 9 nucleotides line up with TRBD1. J was trimmed by 10 bases and V by 2 bases; bases with no gene match: 5. Germline V gene lookup returns CDR1 MNHNS and CDR2 SASEGT. The CDR3 is made up of 13 amino acids. The CDR3 loop reads CASSENRGPVAFF. The CDR3 DNA sequence: TGTGCCAGCAGTGAAAACAGGGGGCCAGTAGCTTTCTTT.

The chain combines TRBV7-3 with TRBJ2-3, with D possibly being TRBD2 (6 bases). V was clipped by 5 bases and J by 4 bases, with 19 bases between them. The length of the CDR3 is 16 residues. The germline V gene encodes CDR1 SGHTA and CDR2 FQGTGA. DNA for the CDR3: TGTGCCAGCAGCACCCAGACAGCTCAGCGGGCAGATACGCAGTATTTT. Translated, it gives CASSTQTAQRADTQYF. The whole variable domain, filled in from reference TRBV7-3 and TRBJ2-3, reads GAGVSQTPSNKVTEKGKYVELRCDPISGHTALYWYRQSLGQGPEFLIYFQGTGAADDSGLPNDRFFAVRPEGSVSTLKIQRTERGDSAVYLCASSTQTAQRADTQYFGPGTRLTVL.

The V call is TRBV6-4, the J call TRBJ1-3, with D perhaps TRBD1 (5 bases). The CDR3 is 13 amino acids. The germline gives CDR1 MRHNA, CDR2 SNTAGT. V was cut by 11 bases and J by 4 bases, with 15 bases left in between. DNA of the CDR3: TGTGCCGGGACGGGGGGTCCCGGAAACACCATATATTTT. Translation: CAGTGGPGNTIYF.

This clone was recorded only once. The CDR3 DNA follows: TGTGCCAGCTCCGCACAGGAATCGGGCACTGAAGCTTTCTTT. Its protein is CASSAQESGTEAFF. J is TRBJ1-1 and V is TRBV6-8; weak D call: TRBD1 (5 bases). Per the germline V gene, CDR1 is MNHGY and CDR2 is SAAAGT. There are 14 residues in the CDR3. Trimming shortened V by 8 bases and J by 4 bases, and 17 bases separated the two germline ends.

The chain is built from TRBV7-6 and TRBJ1-1; D not certain. The CDR3 contains 13 residues. CDR1 and CDR2 from the germline V gene are SGHVS and FNYEAQ. V dropped 5 bases and J dropped 1 base, with 8 bases sitting between them. As DNA, the CDR3 is TGTGCCAGCAGCCGTGACTGGAACACTGAAGCTTTCTTT. It specifies CASSRDWNTEAFF. The whole variable domain, filled in from reference TRBV7-6 and TRBJ1-1, reads GAGVSQSPRYKVTKRGQDVALRCDPISGHVSLYWYRQALGQGPEFLTYFNYEAQQDKSGLPNDRFSAERPEGSISTLTIQRTEQRDSAMYRCASSRDWNTEAFFGQGTRLTVV.

The V and J genes are TRBV14 and TRBJ1-1; a possible D gene is TRBD1 (5 bases). The CDR3 is 18 amino acids. CDR1 and CDR2 from the germline V gene are SGHDN and FVKESK. Trimming removed 3 bases from V and 3 bases from J, with 23 bases in between. This chain's CDR3 is CASSQSLGGPGKDTEAFF. The CDR3 DNA reads as TGTGCCAGCAGCCAGAGTCTCGGGGGACCGGGGAAGGACACTGAAGCTTTCTTT.